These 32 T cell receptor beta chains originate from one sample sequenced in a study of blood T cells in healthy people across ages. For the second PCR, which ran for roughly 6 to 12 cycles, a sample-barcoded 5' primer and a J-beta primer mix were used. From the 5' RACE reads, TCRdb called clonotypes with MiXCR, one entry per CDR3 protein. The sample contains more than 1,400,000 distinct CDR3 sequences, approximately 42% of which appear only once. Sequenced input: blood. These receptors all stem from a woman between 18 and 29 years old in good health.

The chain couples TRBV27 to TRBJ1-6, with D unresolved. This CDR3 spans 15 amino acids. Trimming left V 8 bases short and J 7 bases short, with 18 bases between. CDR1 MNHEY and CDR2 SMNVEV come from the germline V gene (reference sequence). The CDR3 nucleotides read TGTGCCAGCTCCTTTACGGACGGGGTGAATTCACCCCTCCACTTT. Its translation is CASSFTDGVNSPLHF.

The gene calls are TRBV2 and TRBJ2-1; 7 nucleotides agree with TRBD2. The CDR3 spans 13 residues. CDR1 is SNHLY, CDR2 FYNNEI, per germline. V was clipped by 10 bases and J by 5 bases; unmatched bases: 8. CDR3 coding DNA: TGTGCCACCATAGCGGGCTCTCACAATGAGCAGTTCTTC. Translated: CATIAGSHNEQFF.

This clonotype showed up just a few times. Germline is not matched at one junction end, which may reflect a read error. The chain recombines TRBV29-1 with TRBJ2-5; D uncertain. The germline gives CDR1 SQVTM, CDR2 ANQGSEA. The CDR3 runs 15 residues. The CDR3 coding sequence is TGCAGCGTAGAAGGGTTGGTTCGAGAGCAAGAGACCCAGTACTTC. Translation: CSVEGLVREQETQYF.

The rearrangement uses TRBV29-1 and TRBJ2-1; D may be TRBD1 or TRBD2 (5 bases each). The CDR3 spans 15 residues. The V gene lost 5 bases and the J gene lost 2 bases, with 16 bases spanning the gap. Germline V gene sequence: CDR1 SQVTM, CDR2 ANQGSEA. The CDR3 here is CSVYPGTDTYNEQFF. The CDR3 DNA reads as TGCAGCGTTTATCCCGGGACGGATACCTACAATGAGCAGTTCTTC.

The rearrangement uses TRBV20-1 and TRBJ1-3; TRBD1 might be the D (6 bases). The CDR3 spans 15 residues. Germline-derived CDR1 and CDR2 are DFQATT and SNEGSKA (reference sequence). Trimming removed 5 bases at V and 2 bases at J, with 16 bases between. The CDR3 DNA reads TGCAGTGCTGTCAGACAGGACGTTCCTGGAAACACCATATATTTT. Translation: CSAVRQDVPGNTIYF.

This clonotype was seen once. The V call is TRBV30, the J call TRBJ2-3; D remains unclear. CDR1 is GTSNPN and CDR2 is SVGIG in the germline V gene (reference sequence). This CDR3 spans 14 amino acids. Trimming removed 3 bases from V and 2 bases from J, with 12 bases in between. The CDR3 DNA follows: TGTGCCTGGAGCATCAGGACCACCACAGATACGCAGTATTTT. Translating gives CAWSIRTTTDTQYF.

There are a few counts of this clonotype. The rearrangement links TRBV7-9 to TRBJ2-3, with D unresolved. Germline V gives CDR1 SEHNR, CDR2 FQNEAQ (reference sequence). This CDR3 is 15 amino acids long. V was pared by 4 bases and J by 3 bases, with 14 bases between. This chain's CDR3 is CASSYGWVGTDTQYF. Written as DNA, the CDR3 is TGTGCCAGCAGCTACGGCTGGGTAGGGACAGATACGCAGTATTTT.

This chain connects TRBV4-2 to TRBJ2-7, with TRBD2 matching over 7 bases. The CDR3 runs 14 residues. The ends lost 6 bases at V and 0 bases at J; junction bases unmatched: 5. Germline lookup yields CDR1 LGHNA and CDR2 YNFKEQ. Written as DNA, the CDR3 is TGTGCCAGCAGTCTCCGGGAGGTCTCCTACGAGCAGTACTTC. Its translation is CASSLREVSYEQYF.

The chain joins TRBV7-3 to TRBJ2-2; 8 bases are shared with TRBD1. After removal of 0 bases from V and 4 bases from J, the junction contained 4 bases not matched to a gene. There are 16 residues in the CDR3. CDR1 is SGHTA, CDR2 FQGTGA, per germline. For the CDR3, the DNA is TGTGCCAGCAGCTTAACTCCCGACAGGGGCACCGGGGAGCTGTTTTTT. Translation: CASSLTPDRGTGELFF. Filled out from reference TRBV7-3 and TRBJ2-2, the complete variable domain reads GAGVSQTPSNKVTEKGKYVELRCDPISGHTALYWYRQSLGQGPEFLIYFQGTGAADDSGLPNDRFFAVRPEGSVSTLKIQRTERGDSAVYLCASSLTPDRGTGELFFGEGSRLTVL.

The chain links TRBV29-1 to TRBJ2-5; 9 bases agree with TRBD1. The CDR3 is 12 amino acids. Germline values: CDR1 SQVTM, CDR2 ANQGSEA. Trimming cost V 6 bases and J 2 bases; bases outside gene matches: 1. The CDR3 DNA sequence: TGCAGCGTGACAGGGGGGCAAGAGACCCAGTACTTC. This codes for CSVTGGQETQYF.

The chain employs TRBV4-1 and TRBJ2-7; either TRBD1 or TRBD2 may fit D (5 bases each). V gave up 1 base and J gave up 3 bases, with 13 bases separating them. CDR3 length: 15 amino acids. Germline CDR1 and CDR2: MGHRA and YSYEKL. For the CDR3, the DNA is TGCGCCAGCAGCCAAGCCAGGGCCGGAGGCTACGAGCAGTACTTC. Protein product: CASSQARAGGYEQYF.

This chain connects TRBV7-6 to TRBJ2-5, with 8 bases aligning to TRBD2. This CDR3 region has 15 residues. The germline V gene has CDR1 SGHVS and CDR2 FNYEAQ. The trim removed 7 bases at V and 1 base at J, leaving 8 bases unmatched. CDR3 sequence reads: CASIPVRGGQETQYF. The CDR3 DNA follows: TGTGCCAGCATCCCCGTCCGGGGGGGCCAAGAGACCCAGTACTTC.

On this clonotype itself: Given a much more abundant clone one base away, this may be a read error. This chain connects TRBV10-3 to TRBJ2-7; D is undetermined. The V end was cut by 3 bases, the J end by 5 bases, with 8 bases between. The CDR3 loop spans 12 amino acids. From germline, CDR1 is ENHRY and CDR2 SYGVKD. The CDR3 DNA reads TGTGCCATCAGTGACAATAACGACGAGCAGTACTTC. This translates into CAISDNNDEQYF.

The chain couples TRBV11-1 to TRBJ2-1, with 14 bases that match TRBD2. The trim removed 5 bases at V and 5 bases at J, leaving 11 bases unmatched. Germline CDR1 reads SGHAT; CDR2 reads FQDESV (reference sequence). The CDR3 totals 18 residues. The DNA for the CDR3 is TGTGCCAGCAGCGAGGGACTAGCGGGGGCCACTTTAAACAATGAGCAGTTCTTC. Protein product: CASSEGLAGATLNNEQFF.

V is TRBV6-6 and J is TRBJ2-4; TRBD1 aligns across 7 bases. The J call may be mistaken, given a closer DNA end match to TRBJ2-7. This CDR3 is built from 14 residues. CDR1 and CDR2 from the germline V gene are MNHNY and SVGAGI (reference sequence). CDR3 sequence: CASTQGESHYEQYF. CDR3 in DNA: TGTGCCAGCACCCAGGGGGAATCACATTACGAGCAGTACTTC.

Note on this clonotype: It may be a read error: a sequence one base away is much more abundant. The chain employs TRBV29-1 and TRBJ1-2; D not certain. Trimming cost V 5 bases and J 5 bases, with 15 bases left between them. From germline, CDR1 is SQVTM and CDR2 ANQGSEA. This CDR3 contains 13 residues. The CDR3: CSVKGFSGYGYTF. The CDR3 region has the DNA TGCAGCGTTAAAGGGTTTTCGGGGTATGGCTACACCTTC.

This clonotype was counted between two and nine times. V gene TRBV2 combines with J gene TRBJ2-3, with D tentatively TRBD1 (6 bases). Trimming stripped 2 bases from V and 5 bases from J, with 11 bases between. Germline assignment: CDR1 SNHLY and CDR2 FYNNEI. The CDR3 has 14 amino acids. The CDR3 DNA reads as TGTGCCAGCAGTGAACTCAGGGGTCAAGATACGCAGTATTTT. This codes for CASSELRGQDTQYF.

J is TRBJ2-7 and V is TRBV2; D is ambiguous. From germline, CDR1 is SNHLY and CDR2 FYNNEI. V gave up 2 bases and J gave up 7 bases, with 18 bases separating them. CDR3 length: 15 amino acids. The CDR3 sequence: CASSERAGSREEQYF. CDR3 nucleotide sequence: TGTGCCAGCAGTGAAAGGGCAGGTTCACGAGAAGAGCAGTACTTC. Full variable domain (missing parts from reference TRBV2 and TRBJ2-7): EPEVTQTPSHQVTQMGQEVILRCVPISNHLYFYWYRQILGQKVEFLVSFYNNEISEKSEIFDDQFSVERPDGSNFTLKIRSTKLEDSAMYFCASSERAGSREEQYFGPGTRLTVT.

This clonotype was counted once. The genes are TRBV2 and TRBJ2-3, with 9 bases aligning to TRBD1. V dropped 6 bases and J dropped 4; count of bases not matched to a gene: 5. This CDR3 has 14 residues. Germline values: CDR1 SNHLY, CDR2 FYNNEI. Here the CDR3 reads CASRSTGGADTQYF. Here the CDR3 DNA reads TGTGCCAGCAGGTCGACAGGGGGTGCAGATACGCAGTATTTT.

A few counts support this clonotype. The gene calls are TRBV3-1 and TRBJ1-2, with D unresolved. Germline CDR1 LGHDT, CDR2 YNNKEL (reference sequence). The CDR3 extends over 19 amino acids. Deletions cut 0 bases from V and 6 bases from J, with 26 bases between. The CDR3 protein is CASSQDTGGGQVPQDGYTF. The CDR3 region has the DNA TGTGCCAGCAGCCAAGACACGGGTGGAGGTCAGGTTCCCCAAGATGGCTACACCTTC.

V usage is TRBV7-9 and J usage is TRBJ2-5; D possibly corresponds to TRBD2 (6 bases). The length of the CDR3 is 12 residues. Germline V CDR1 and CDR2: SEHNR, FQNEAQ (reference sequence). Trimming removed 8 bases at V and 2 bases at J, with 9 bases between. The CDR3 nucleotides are TGTGCCAGCGGGAGGTCGCAAGAGACCCAGTACTTC. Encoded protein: CASGRSQETQYF.

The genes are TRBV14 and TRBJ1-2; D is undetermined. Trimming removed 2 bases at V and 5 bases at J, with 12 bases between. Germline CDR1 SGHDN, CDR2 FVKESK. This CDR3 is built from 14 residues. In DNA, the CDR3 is TGTGCCAGCAGCCAACGGGGAGGGTTTTATGGCTACACCTTC. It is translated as CASSQRGGFYGYTF.

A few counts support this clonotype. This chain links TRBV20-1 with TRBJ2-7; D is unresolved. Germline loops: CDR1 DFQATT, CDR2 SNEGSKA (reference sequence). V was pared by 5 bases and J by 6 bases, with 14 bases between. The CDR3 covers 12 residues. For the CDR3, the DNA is TGCAGTGCTCCTGACCCCCCGGGCGAGCAGTACTTC. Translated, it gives CSAPDPPGEQYF.

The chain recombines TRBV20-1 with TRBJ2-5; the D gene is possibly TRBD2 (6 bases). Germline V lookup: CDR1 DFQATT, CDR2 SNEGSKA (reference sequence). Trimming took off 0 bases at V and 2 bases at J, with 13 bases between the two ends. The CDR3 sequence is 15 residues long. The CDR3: CSARDMRDSQETQYF. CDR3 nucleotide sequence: TGCAGTGCTAGAGATATGAGGGACTCTCAAGAGACCCAGTACTTC.

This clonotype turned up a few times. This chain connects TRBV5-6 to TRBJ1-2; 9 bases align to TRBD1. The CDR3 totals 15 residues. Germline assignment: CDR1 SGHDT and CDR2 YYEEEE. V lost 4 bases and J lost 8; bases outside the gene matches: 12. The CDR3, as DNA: TGTGCCAGCAGCCGGCGTTGGACAGGGGTATACGGCTACACCTTC. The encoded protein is CASSRRWTGVYGYTF.

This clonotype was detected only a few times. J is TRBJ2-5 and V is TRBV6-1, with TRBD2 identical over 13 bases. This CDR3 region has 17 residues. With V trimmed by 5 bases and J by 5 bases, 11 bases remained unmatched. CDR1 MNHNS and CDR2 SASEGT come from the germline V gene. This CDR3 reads CASSPLAGGPAVETQYF. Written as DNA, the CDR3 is TGTGCCAGCAGTCCACTAGCGGGAGGGCCGGCTGTGGAGACCCAGTACTTC.

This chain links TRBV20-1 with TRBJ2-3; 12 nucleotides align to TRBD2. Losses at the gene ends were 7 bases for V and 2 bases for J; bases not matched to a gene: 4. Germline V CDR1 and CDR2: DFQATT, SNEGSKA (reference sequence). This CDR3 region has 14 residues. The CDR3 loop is CSVWTSGITDTQYF. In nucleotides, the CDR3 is TGCAGTGTCTGGACTAGCGGGATCACAGATACGCAGTATTTT.

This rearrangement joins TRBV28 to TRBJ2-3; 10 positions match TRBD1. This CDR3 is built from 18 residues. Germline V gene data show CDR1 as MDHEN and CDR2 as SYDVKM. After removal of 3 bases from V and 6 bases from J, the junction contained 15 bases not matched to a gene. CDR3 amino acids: CASSFPSDRGQKEDTQYF. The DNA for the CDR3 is TGTGCCAGCAGTTTCCCCTCAGACAGGGGGCAAAAAGAGGATACGCAGTATTTT.

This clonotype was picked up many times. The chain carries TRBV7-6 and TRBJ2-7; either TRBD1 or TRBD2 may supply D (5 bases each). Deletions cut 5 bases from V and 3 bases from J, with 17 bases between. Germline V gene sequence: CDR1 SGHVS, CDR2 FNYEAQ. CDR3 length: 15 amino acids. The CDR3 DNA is TGTGCCAGCAGCCTTCTCCAGGGAGACCTCTACGAGCAGTACTTC. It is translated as CASSLLQGDLYEQYF.

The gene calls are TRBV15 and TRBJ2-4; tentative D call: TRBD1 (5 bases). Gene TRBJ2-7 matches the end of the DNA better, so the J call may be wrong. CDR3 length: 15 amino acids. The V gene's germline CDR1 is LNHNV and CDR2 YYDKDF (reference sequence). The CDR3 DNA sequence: TGTGCCACCAGCAGAGGAAACTCAGGGATCTACGAGCAGTACTTC. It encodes CATSRGNSGIYEQYF.

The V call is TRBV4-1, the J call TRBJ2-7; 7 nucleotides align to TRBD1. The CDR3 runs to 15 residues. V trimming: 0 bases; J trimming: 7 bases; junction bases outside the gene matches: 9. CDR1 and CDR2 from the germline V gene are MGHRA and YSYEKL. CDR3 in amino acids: CASSQEGRGNNEQYF. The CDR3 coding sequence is TGCGCCAGCAGCCAAGAAGGCAGGGGGAACAATGAGCAGTACTTC.

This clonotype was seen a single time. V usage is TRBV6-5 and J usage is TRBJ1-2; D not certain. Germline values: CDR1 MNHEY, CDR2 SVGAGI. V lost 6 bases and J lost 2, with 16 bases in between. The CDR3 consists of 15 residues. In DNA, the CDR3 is TGTGCCAGCAGCCCAGTGGACGGATCCAACTATGGCTACACCTTC. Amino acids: CASSPVDGSNYGYTF.